This TCR beta chain appears in the sequencing data of a study of blood T cell repertoires in COVID-19. Study overall: Samples representing acute and convalescent COVID-19 were sourced from the United States, Italy and Spain. T cells, B-cell-depleted T cells, or PBMCs provided the cDNA or gDNA that served as material.

The participants were between about 18 and 100 years old and came from some 23 US areas. Participant reports of clinical history set cohort assignment. V was trimmed by 3 bases and J by 4 bases, leaving 8 bases between them. The CDR3 is 13 residues long. Clones were read by immunoSEQ multiplex PCR, and TCRdb kept only the in-frame ones, dropping some. The repertoire holds around 220,000 clones, with around 88% as singletons. Sequenced material: PBMCs or T cells enriched from blood (not recorded which). The receptor comes from a woman aged 50 to 65 with acute COVID-19. This chain connects TRBV12-3 or TRBV12-4 to TRBJ2-3; D is perhaps TRBD1 (6 bases). The DNA for the CDR3 is TGTGCCAGCAGTTTTGGGGGCGCAGATACGCAGTATTTT. Its translation: CASSFGGADTQYF.